The next 21 T cell receptor beta chains were all read from a single sample in a study of T-cell reconstitution after alpha-beta-depleted transplantation in children. Unique molecular identifiers were used in preparing the TCRbeta library. One entry per CDR3 protein, called by TCRdb with MiXCR from the PCR reads. The sample shows about 120,000 distinct CDR3 sequences, under 30% of them seen only once. This sample comprised PBMCs, mostly from graft donor cells, obtained 180 days after TCRalphabeta/CD19-depleted stem cell transplant. These receptors all come from a male patient between 2 and 9 years old who had a stem cell transplant for chronic granulomatous disease, so the T cells may come from the graft donor.

The chain joins TRBV21-1 to TRBJ2-1; the table's D call, TRBD1, has no DNA check behind it. TRBV21-1 is an annotated pseudogene. CDR3 length: 16 amino acids. The CDR3 spells CASSQHERRVYNEQFF. CDR3 sequence (DNA): TGTGCCAGCAGCCAACACGAACGCCGGGTCTACAATGAGCAGTTCTTC.

This clonotype was seen a handful of times. CDR3 in DNA: TGTGCCAGCAGTTTAAGAGTCACTGTCTTGCCAGACCTACTATTCAATGAGCAGTTCTTC. It specifies CASSLRVTVLPDLLFNEQFF. The chain combines TRBV27 with TRBJ2-1; D is undetermined. Germline loops: CDR1 MNHEY, CDR2 SMNVEV (reference sequence). The V end lost 2 bases, the J end lost 6 bases, and 29 bases lay between the germline ends. The CDR3 runs to 20 residues.

V is TRBV27 and J is TRBJ1-4; no definite D call. The CDR3 runs to 14 residues. Trimming left V 3 bases short and J 7 bases short, with 12 bases between. CDR1 MNHEY and CDR2 SMNVEV come from the germline V gene (reference sequence). CDR3 residues: CASSFGRAGEKLFF. In nucleotides, the CDR3 is TGTGCCAGCAGTTTCGGGCGGGCCGGTGAAAAACTGTTTTTT.

This sequence joins TRBV7-2 and TRBJ2-5; D assignment may be TRBD1 or TRBD2 (5 bases each). The CDR3 runs 14 residues. Germline V gene sequence: CDR1 SGHTA, CDR2 FQGNSA. V lost 6 bases to trimming and J lost 2 bases, with 13 bases between them. The CDR3 region is CASRPGTNQETQYF. In DNA form, the CDR3 reads TGTGCCAGCAGACCAGGGACGAATCAAGAGACCCAGTACTTC.

This clonotype was seen at least ten times. The V and J genes are TRBV20-1 and TRBJ2-5; 7 positions agree with TRBD1. V lost 6 bases to trimming and J lost 1 base; unmatched junction nucleotides: 2. The length of the CDR3 is 12 residues. Per germline, CDR1 DFQATT and CDR2 SNEGSKA (reference sequence). CDR3 in amino acids: CSAAGGQETQYF. CDR3 in DNA: TGCAGTGCCGCAGGGGGCCAAGAGACCCAGTACTTC.

A few counts support this clonotype. The rearrangement uses TRBV9 and TRBJ1-2; 9 bases match TRBD1. This CDR3 region has 15 residues. Trimming cost V 3 bases and J 5 bases; bases outside gene matches: 8. Germline lookup yields CDR1 SGDLS and CDR2 YYNGEE. CDR3 sequence: CASSGVTGGGYGYTF. The CDR3 region has the DNA TGTGCCAGCAGCGGAGTGACAGGGGGTGGGTATGGCTACACCTTC. The full variable domain, in which reference TRBV9 and TRBJ1-2 provide the parts outside the CDR3, is DSGVTQTPKHLITATGQRVTLRCSPRSGDLSVYWYQQSLDQGLQFLIQYYNGEERAKGNILERFSAQQFPDLHSELNLSSLELGDSALYFCASSGVTGGGYGYTFGSGTRLTVV.

The genes are TRBV21-1 and TRBJ2-2; TRBD2, the table's D call, was not compared with the DNA. TRBV21-1 is a pseudogene segment. The CDR3 loop spans 21 amino acids. The CDR3, as DNA: TGTGCCAGCAGCACTCCGAGAAGGGGGACTAGCGGGAAGGCGAACACCGGGGAGCTGTTTTTT. Translating gives CASSTPRRGTSGKANTGELFF.

CDR3 DNA: TGTGCCACCAGCAGAGATTGGGGGGCAGCCACTAGCACAGATACGCAGTATTTT. It encodes CATSRDWGAATSTDTQYF. This chain connects TRBV15 to TRBJ2-3; either TRBD1 or TRBD2 may fit D (6 bases each). The CDR3 is 18 residues long. Trimming pared 0 bases from V and 0 bases from J, leaving 16 bases between. Germline V gives CDR1 LNHNV, CDR2 YYDKDF (reference sequence).

This chain uses TRBV9 with TRBJ2-1, with D perhaps TRBD2 (7 bases). The CDR3 length is 11 residues. The ends were cut back, 5 bases at V and 8 bases at J, with 8 bases in the middle. CDR1 is SGDLS, CDR2 YYNGEE, per germline. DNA for the CDR3: TGTGCCAGCAGGCGGGGGCATGAGCAGTTCTTC. This translates into CASRRGHEQFF.

This clonotype was counted many times. This chain joins TRBV4-3 and TRBJ2-5, with a possible D match to TRBD2 (5 bases). Germline V gene lookup returns CDR1 LGHNA and CDR2 YSLEER. The CDR3 runs 13 residues. The V and J ends lost 4 bases and 3 bases respectively, with 9 bases between them. CDR3 DNA sequence: TGCGCCAGCAGCCTCGCGAGGGAAGAGACCCAGTACTTC. Amino acids: CASSLAREETQYF.

Ten or more counts support this clonotype. The V and J genes are TRBV5-6 and TRBJ2-4; D ambiguous. The ends were cut back, 0 bases at V and 0 bases at J, with 4 bases in the middle. The CDR3 sequence is 14 residues long. Germline V gene sequence: CDR1 SGHDT, CDR2 YYEEEE. CDR3 DNA sequence: TGTGCCAGCAGCTTGGCTCTAGCCAAAAACATTCAGTACTTC. It is translated as CASSLALAKNIQYF. The full variable domain, with the rest looked up from reference TRBV5-6 and TRBJ2-4, is DAGVTQSPTHLIKTRGQQVTLRCSPKSGHDTVSWYQQALGQGPQFIFQYYEEEERQRGNFPDRFSGHQFPNYSSELNVNALLLGDSALYLCASSLALAKNIQYFGAGTRLSVL.

The chain uses TRBV6-2 or TRBV6-3 and TRBJ2-1; perhaps TRBD1 as D (6 bases). V dropped 6 bases and J dropped 5 bases, with 14 bases sitting between them. Germline V gene lookup returns CDR1 MNHEY and CDR2 SVGEGT. This CDR3 comprises 14 residues. CDR3 in amino acids: CASSPWTDHNEQFF. The CDR3 nucleotides are TGTGCCAGCAGCCCTTGGACAGACCACAATGAGCAGTTCTTC.

The sample holds many counts of this clonotype. The chain couples TRBV6-5 to TRBJ2-7, with D possibly TRBD1 on 6 matching bases. Trimming took off 10 bases at V and 1 base at J, with 14 bases between the two ends. The CDR3 has 13 residues. Germline V gives CDR1 MNHEY, CDR2 SVGAGI. CDR3 nucleotide sequence: TGTGCCACCCAGGGAGACAGGTCCTACGAGCAGTACTTC. The encoded protein is CATQGDRSYEQYF.

V is TRBV2 and J is TRBJ1-5; 8 nucleotides line up with TRBD1. Trimming at V came to 7 bases and at J to 7 bases, leaving 6 bases not matched to a gene. Germline V gives CDR1 SNHLY, CDR2 FYNNEI. The length of the CDR3 is 13 residues. In DNA form, the CDR3 reads TGTGCCAGCAACGACAGGGGTGGACAGCCCCAGCATTTT. It translates to CASNDRGGQPQHF.

V and J are TRBV11-2 and TRBJ2-7; D is ambiguous. Trimming removed 3 bases from V and 0 bases from J, with 15 bases in between. The CDR3 length is 16 residues. CDR1 is SGHAT and CDR2 is FQNNGV in the germline V gene. CDR3: CASSFFGSLSSYEQYF. The DNA for the CDR3 is TGTGCCAGCAGCTTCTTCGGGTCCCTTAGCTCCTACGAGCAGTACTTC.

This clonotype was counted only a few times. The chain couples TRBV15 to TRBJ2-1, with 7 bases identical to TRBD2. The CDR3 loop spans 11 amino acids. The junction had 0 bases not matched to a gene; V was cut back by 3 bases and J by 10 bases. CDR1 LNHNV and CDR2 YYDKDF come from the germline V gene (reference sequence). The CDR3 DNA follows: TGTGCCACCAGCAGCGGGGGGGAGCAGTTCTTC. It translates to CATSSGGEQFF.

This chain links TRBV27 with TRBJ2-7; no definite D call. The CDR3 loop spans 15 amino acids. V was clipped by 0 bases and J by 3 bases, with 12 bases between them. From germline, CDR1 is MNHEY and CDR2 SMNVEV (reference sequence). Here the CDR3 DNA reads TGTGCCAGCAGTTTATCGGCTGACCTACTCTACGAGCAGTACTTC. Its translation is CASSLSADLLYEQYF.

The chain is built from TRBV27 and TRBJ2-3; 8 bases are shared with TRBD1. Germline trimming cut 6 bases from V and 2 bases from J; bases unmatched to any gene: 13. From germline, CDR1 is MNHEY and CDR2 SMNVEV (reference sequence). The CDR3 is 17 residues long. CDR3 region: CASSPSTGGWITDTQYF. The CDR3 coding sequence is TGTGCCAGCAGCCCCAGCACAGGGGGATGGATCACAGATACGCAGTATTTT.

This clonotype was detected ten times or more. The chain recombines TRBV7-9 with TRBJ2-7; D is ambiguous. V gave up 8 bases and J gave up 3 bases, with 17 bases separating them. The CDR3 sequence is 14 residues long. Germline CDR1 SEHNR, CDR2 FQNEAQ (reference sequence). The CDR3 coding sequence is TGTGCCAGCCGACCCGACCCTTTGAGCTACGAGCAGTACTTC. Its translation: CASRPDPLSYEQYF. The full variable domain, with the rest looked up from reference TRBV7-9 and TRBJ2-7, is DTGVSQNPRHKITKRGQNVTFRCDPISEHNRLYWYRQTLGQGPEFLTYFQNEAQLEKSRLLSDRFSAERPKGSFSTLEIQRTEQGDSAMYLCASRPDPLSYEQYFGPGTRLTVT.

At least ten counts were recorded for this clonotype. The V and J genes are TRBV12-3 or TRBV12-4 and TRBJ2-1; D is perhaps TRBD2 (5 bases). V lost 2 bases, J lost 15 bases, and 17 bases lay in between. The CDR3 has 13 residues. The CDR3 DNA follows: TGTGCCAGCAGTTTATCTGTTTCGCAGGCGGGGTTCTTC. Amino acids: CASSLSVSQAGFF.

There are a few counts of this clonotype. The V gene is TRBV5-1, the J gene TRBJ2-2, with D hard to call. The CDR3 runs to 13 residues. Per the germline V gene, CDR1 is SGHRS and CDR2 is YFSETQ. Trimming removed 3 bases from V and 7 bases from J, with 10 bases in between. The CDR3 DNA reads as TGCGCCAGCAGCTCCGAAGGAATCGGGGAGCTGTTTTTT. Translating gives CASSSEGIGELFF.